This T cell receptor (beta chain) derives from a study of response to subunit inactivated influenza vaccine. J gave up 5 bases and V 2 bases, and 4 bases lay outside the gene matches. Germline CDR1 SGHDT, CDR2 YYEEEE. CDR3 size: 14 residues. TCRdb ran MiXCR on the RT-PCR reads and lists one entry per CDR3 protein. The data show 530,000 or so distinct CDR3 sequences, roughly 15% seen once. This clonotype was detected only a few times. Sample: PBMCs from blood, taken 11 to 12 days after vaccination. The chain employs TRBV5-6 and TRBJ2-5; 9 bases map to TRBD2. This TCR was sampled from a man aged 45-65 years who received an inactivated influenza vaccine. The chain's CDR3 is CASSLKAGGETQYF. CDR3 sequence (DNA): TGTGCCAGCAGCTTAAAAGCGGGGGGTGAGACCCAGTACTTC.